This passage covers 4 T cell receptor beta chains from one sample sequenced in a study of cytomegalovirus exposure and HLA in healthy donors. Vbeta (60) and Jbeta (13) primers were used in the PCR. Assay used: immunoSEQ multiplex PCR; TCRdb lists only in-frame clones, some missing. This table has 150,000 to 200,000 clones, 75% to 90% appearing once. The sample taken for sequencing was PBMCs. Receptors originate from a woman aged 45-59 years in good health and CMV-seropositive.

This chain links TRBV28 with TRBJ2-2, with 8 bases that match TRBD2. Germline V gives CDR1 MDHEN, CDR2 SYDVKM. The V and J ends lost 2 bases and 7 bases, in that order; junction bases with no gene match: 9. This CDR3 region has 16 residues. The chain's CDR3 is CASSLPREGPGGELFF. The DNA of the CDR3 is TGTGCCAGCAGTTTACCCCGGGAGGGTCCGGGCGGGGAGCTGTTTTTT.

This clone appeared a single time. V gene TRBV9 combines with J gene TRBJ1-5; D possibly corresponds to TRBD1 (5 bases). The CDR3 extends over 15 amino acids. Germline V gene lookup returns CDR1 SGDLS and CDR2 YYNGEE. The V gene lost 4 bases and the J gene lost 6 bases, with 17 bases spanning the gap. CDR3 DNA sequence: TGTGCCAGCAGCCCCCGTGGGGGGATCGGTCAGCCCCAGCATTTT. It translates to CASSPRGGIGQPQHF. Together with reference TRBV9 and TRBJ1-5, the CDR3 gives the full variable domain: DSGVTQTPKHLITATGQRVTLRCSPRSGDLSVYWYQQSLDQGLQFLIQYYNGEERAKGNILERFSAQQFPDLHSELNLSSLELGDSALYFCASSPRGGIGQPQHFGDGTRLSIL.

The V call is TRBV28, the J call TRBJ2-7; 7 bases match TRBD1. Germline loops: CDR1 MDHEN, CDR2 SYDVKM. The length of the CDR3 is 12 residues. V lost 3 bases, J lost 10 bases, and 6 bases stayed unmatched. For the CDR3, the DNA is TGTGCCAGCAGTTTGAAAGGGGGCAGACAGTACTTC. Translation: CASSLKGGRQYF.

This sequence joins TRBV9 and TRBJ1-6, with D possibly matching TRBD1 (6 bases). Germline-derived CDR1 and CDR2 are SGDLS and YYNGEE. The CDR3 runs to 16 residues. V was trimmed by 0 bases and J by 8 bases, leaving 15 bases between them. Here the CDR3 reads CASSVEPGVGHSPLHF. In nucleotides, the CDR3 is TGTGCCAGCAGCGTAGAGCCAGGGGTAGGGCATTCACCCCTCCACTTT.